One sample yielded the 13 T cell receptor beta chains listed below, sequenced in a study of blood T cell repertoires in COVID-19. Sequenced by immunoSEQ multiplex PCR; TCRdb stores in-frame clones only, minus some. Altogether roughly 150,000 clones are present, roughly 84% being singletons, with the ten largest covering 5.2%. Sequenced: PBMCs or T cells enriched from blood (not recorded which). The receptors here all came from a man in his 70s who had been exposed to COVID-19.

The V and J genes are TRBV2 and TRBJ1-3, with 9 bases that match TRBD1. This CDR3 is 14 amino acids long. Unmatched junction bases numbered 1, after V lost 7 bases and J lost 0 bases. Germline CDR1 and CDR2: SNHLY and FYNNEI. CDR3 nucleotides: TGTGCCAGCACGACAGGGGGCTCTGGAAACACCATATATTTT. Protein sequence: CASTTGGSGNTIYF.

The chain uses TRBV10-1 and TRBJ2-3; TRBD1 agrees at 7 bases. Germline CDR1 is WNHNN and CDR2 is SYGVQD (reference sequence). The CDR3 runs 14 residues. V was clipped by 6 bases and J by 1 base; unmatched bases: 4. CDR3 region: CASRPGQGTDTQYF. CDR3 DNA: TGCGCCAGCAGGCCCGGACAGGGCACAGATACGCAGTATTTT.

This chain connects TRBV19 to TRBJ2-1; TRBD1 matches 7 bases. Losses at the gene ends were 4 bases for V and 11 bases for J; bases not matched to a gene: 11. The CDR3 is made up of 14 amino acids. CDR1 and CDR2 (germline): LNHDA, SQIVND (reference sequence). The CDR3 sequence is CASSTQRGQVQQFF. CDR3 sequence (DNA): TGTGCCAGTAGTACTCAGAGGGGGCAAGTTCAGCAGTTCTTC.

CDR3: CASSQDGISYNSPLHF. In DNA form, the CDR3 reads TGCGCCAGCAGCCAAGACGGGATCTCCTATAATTCACCCCTCCACTTT. The chain links TRBV4-1 to TRBJ1-6, with D unresolved. CDR3 length: 16 amino acids. The V end was cut by 0 bases, the J end by 0 bases, with 6 bases between. Germline V gives CDR1 MGHRA, CDR2 YSYEKL.

This chain joins TRBV7-2 and TRBJ2-5; 12 positions match TRBD2. Germline loops: CDR1 SGHTA, CDR2 FQGNSA. V dropped 4 bases and J dropped 2; count of bases not matched to a gene: 11. CDR3 length equals 18 residues. Here the CDR3 DNA reads TGTGCCAGCAGCTCGTCTCCTAGCGGGGGGGTCTCTCAAGAGACCCAGTACTTC. Protein sequence: CASSSSPSGGVSQETQYF.

The chain recombines TRBV18 with TRBJ2-1; D unresolved. The germline V gene has CDR1 KGHSH and CDR2 LQKENI. CDR3 size: 14 residues. The V gene lost 3 bases and the J gene lost 3 bases, with 9 bases spanning the gap. For the CDR3, the DNA is TGTGCCAGCTCACCGTCGAGAAACTACAATGAGCAGTTCTTC. Protein: CASSPSRNYNEQFF.

V gene TRBV6-5 combines with J gene TRBJ2-7; 8 bases agree with TRBD2. Looked up from germline, CDR1 is MNHEY and CDR2 is SVGAGI. The CDR3 sequence is 14 residues long. V lost 6 bases, J lost 3 bases, and 7 bases stayed unmatched. The DNA for the CDR3 is TGTGCCAGCAGACTAATTAGCGGGAACTACGAGCAGTACTTC. It encodes CASRLISGNYEQYF.

This rearrangement joins TRBV1 to TRBJ2-5; the table assigns TRBD2, which was not confirmed against the DNA. TRBV1 is noted as a pseudogene. The CDR3 extends over 17 amino acids. This chain's CDR3 is CTSTPGTNRGGWETQYF. The CDR3, as DNA: TGCACCAGCACCCCGGGGACAAATCGGGGGGGCTGGGAGACCCAGTACTTC.

This chain links TRBV19 with TRBJ2-2, with TRBD2 matching over 11 bases. After removal of 6 bases from V and 6 bases from J, the junction contained 9 bases not matched to a gene. The CDR3 sequence is 16 residues long. Per germline, CDR1 LNHDA and CDR2 SQIVND (reference sequence). The chain's CDR3 is CASRLAGVNSAGELFF. The CDR3 DNA follows: TGTGCCAGTAGACTAGCGGGAGTAAATAGCGCCGGGGAGCTGTTTTTT. The full variable domain, with the rest looked up from reference TRBV19 and TRBJ2-2, is DGGITQSPKYLFRKEGQNVTLSCEQNLNHDAMYWYRQDPGQGLRLIYYSQIVNDFQKGDIAEGYSVSREKKESFPLTVTSAQKNPTAFYLCASRLAGVNSAGELFFGEGSRLTVL.

This clone occurred once. The rearrangement uses TRBV18 and TRBJ1-5; 7 bases match TRBD1. With V trimmed by 8 bases and J by 5 bases, 9 bases remained unmatched. The CDR3 is made up of 14 amino acids. The V gene's germline CDR1 is KGHSH and CDR2 LQKENI. The CDR3 here is CASALDREHQPQHF. The DNA for the CDR3 is TGTGCCAGCGCTCTTGACAGGGAACATCAGCCCCAGCATTTT.

The rearrangement joins TRBV4-3 to TRBJ1-5; D ambiguous. Germline V gene sequence: CDR1 LGHNA, CDR2 YSLEER. The CDR3 has 15 amino acids. The ends were cut back, 0 bases at V and 4 bases at J, with 10 bases in the middle. In nucleotides, the CDR3 is TGCGCCAGCAGCCAAGAAGCGGGTACAAATCAGCCCCAGCATTTT. It yields the protein CASSQEAGTNQPQHF.

This clone appeared a few times. The chain uses TRBV3-1 (or the pseudogene TRBV3-2) and TRBJ1-2; D is unresolved. The length of the CDR3 is 13 residues. Per the germline V gene, CDR1 is LGHDT and CDR2 is YNNKEL (reference sequence). V dropped 5 bases and J dropped 8 bases, with 15 bases sitting between them. CDR3 coding DNA: TGTGCCAGCAGCACTTTCCCACAGTCCGGCTACACCTTC. Translated, it gives CASSTFPQSGYTF.

The chain links TRBV5-4 to TRBJ1-6; possible D gene TRBD1, 5 bases. The length of the CDR3 is 17 residues. The germline V and J ends were trimmed by 3 bases and 7 bases, with 20 bases remaining between them. The germline V gene encodes CDR1 SGHNT and CDR2 YYREEE (reference sequence). In nucleotides, the CDR3 is TGTGCCAGCAGCTCAAATACCTACGGGGGTTCAAATTCACCCCTCCACTTT. Amino acid sequence: CASSSNTYGGSNSPLHF.